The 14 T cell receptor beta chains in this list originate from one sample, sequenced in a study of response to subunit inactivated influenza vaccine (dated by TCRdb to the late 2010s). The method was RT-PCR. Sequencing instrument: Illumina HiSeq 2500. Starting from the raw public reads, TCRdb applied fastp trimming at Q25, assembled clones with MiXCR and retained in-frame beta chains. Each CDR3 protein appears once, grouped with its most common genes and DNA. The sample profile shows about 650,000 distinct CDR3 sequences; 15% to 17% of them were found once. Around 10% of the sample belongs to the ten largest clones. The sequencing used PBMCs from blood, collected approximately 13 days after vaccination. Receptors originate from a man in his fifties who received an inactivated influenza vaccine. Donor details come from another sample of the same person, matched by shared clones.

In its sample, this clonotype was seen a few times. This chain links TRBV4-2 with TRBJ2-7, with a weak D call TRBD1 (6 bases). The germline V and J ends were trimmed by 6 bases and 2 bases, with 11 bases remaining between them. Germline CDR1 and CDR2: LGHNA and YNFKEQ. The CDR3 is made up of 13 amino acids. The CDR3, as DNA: TGTGCCAGCAGAGGGACATCCCCCTACGAGCAGTACTTC. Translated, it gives CASRGTSPYEQYF.

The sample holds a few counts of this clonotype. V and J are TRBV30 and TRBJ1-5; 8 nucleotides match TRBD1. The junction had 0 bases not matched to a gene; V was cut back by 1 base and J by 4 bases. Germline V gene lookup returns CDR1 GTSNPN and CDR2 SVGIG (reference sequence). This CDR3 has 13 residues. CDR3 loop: CAWSGTGNQPQHF. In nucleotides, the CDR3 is TGTGCCTGGAGTGGGACAGGGAATCAGCCCCAGCATTTT.

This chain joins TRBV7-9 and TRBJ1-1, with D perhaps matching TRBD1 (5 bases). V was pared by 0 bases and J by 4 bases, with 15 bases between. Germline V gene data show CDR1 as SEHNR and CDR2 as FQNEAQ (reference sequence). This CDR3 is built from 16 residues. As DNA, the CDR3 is TGTGCCAGCAGCTTAGCAGATCGGGGGAAGATCACTGAAGCTTTCTTT. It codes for CASSLADRGKITEAFF.

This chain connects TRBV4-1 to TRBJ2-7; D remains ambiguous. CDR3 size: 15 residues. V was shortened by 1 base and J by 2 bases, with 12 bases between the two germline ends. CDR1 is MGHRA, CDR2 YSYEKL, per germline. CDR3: CASSQVADFPYEQYF. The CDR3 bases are TGCGCCAGCAGCCAAGTGGCCGACTTTCCCTACGAGCAGTACTTC.

The CDR3 nucleotides read TGTGCCAGCGGGCCCGGGGCGATGATCTACGAGCAGTACTTC. Translating gives CASGPGAMIYEQYF. The chain combines TRBV5-5 with TRBJ2-7, with D possibly called TRBD1 or TRBD2 (5 bases each). The germline CDR1 and CDR2 sequences are SGHKS and YYEKEE (reference sequence). The V end was cut by 7 bases, the J end by 3 bases, with 17 bases between. The CDR3 spans 14 residues.

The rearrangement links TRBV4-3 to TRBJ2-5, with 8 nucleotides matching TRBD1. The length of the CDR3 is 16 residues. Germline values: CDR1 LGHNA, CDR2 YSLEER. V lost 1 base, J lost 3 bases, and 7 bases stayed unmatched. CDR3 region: CASSQGPDRGKETQYF. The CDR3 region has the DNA TGCGCCAGCAGCCAAGGCCCCGACAGGGGAAAAGAGACCCAGTACTTC.

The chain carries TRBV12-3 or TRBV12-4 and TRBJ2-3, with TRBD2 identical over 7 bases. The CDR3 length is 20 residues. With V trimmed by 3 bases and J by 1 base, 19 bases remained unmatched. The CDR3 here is CASSFGPVGGRRDRTDTQYF. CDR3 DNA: TGTGCCAGCAGTTTCGGGCCTGTCGGCGGGAGACGGGATCGCACAGATACGCAGTATTTT.

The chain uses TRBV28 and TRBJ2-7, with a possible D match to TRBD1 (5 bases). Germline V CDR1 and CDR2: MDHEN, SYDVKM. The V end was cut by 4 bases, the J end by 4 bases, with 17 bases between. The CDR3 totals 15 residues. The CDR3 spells CASSSSFKGLYEQYF. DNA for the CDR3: TGTGCCAGCAGTTCCTCCTTTAAGGGGTTATACGAGCAGTACTTC.

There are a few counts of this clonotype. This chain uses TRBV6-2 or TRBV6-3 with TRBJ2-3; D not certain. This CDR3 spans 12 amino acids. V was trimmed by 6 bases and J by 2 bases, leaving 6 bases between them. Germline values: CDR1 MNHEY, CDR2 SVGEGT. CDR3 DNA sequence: TGTGCCAGCAGCTACATCACAGATACGCAGTATTTT. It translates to CASSYITDTQYF.

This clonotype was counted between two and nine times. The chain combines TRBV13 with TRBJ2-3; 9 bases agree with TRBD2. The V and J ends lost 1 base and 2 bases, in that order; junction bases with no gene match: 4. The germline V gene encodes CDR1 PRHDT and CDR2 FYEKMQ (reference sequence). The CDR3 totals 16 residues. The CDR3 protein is CASSLVLAGYTDTQYF. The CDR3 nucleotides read TGTGCCAGCAGCTTAGTCCTAGCGGGGTACACAGATACGCAGTATTTT.

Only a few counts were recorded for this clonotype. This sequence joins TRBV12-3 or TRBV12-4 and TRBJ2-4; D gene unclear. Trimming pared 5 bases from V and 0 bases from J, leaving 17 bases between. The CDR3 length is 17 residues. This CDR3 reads CASSPYPGYEAKNIQYF. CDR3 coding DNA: TGTGCCAGCAGTCCCTACCCCGGATATGAAGCCAAAAACATTCAGTACTTC.

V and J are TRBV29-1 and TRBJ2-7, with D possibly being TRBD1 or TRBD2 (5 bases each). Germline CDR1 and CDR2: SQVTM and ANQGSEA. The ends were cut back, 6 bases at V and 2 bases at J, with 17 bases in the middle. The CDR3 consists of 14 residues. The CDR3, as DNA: TGCAGCGTATCTCACCGGGACCCTGCCTACGAGCAGTACTTC. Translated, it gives CSVSHRDPAYEQYF.

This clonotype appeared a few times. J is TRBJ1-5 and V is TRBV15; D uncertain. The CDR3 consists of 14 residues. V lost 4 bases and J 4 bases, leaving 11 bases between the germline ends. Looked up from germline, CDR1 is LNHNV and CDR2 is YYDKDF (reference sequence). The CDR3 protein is CATSTFGPNQPQHF. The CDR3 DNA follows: TGTGCCACCAGCACCTTCGGGCCTAATCAGCCCCAGCATTTT.

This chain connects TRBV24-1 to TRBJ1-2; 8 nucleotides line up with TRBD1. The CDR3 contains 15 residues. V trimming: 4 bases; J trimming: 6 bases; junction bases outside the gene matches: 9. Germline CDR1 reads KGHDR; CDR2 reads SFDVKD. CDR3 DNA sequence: TGTGCCACCAGTGAACCGGACAGGGACAAGGATGGCTACACCTTC. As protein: CATSEPDRDKDGYTF.